The clone carrying this T cell receptor (beta chain) was detected only a few times. This record comes from a study of blood T cell repertoires in COVID-19. As for the study in general: The United States, Italy and Spain supplied acute and convalescent COVID-19 samples. T cells, B-cell-depleted T cells, or PBMCs provided the cDNA or gDNA that served as material.

In the source study's methods: Estimation of nucleated cell counts was performed using reference gene primer amplification. The data were produced by immunoSEQ multiplex PCR, yet TCRdb's version contains in-frame clones alone and is incomplete. V and J calls and clone size are copied from that table; D and trimming were computed from the DNA. This table holds roughly 50,000 clones, roughly 80% found once. The CDR3 extends over 15 amino acids. V was pared by 6 bases and J by 0 bases, with 4 bases of the junction left unmatched. Germline V gene sequence: CDR1 SNHLY, CDR2 FYNNEI. V and J are TRBV2 and TRBJ2-1; 8 bases match TRBD2. The sample was peripheral blood. This TCR derives from a man between 45 and 60 years old with acute or convalescent COVID-19. The CDR3 sequence: CASRKSGSSYNEQFF. The CDR3 DNA reads as TGTGCCAGCAGGAAAAGCGGGAGCTCCTACAATGAGCAGTTCTTC.